The 20 T cell receptor beta chains below all came from one sample that was sequenced in a study of blood T cell repertoires in COVID-19. Sequencing used immunoSEQ multiplex PCR; TCRdb keeps in-frame clones, though not all of them. This table has 130,000 or so clones, approximately 80% appearing once. The sample consisted of peripheral blood. The receptor source for this set is a human donor in a cohort sampled during active COVID-19.

The chain is built from TRBV11-1 and TRBJ1-2; tentatively, D is TRBD1 (5 bases). V was cut by 4 bases and J by 2 bases, with 14 bases left in between. The CDR3 is 15 residues long. Germline V gives CDR1 SGHAT, CDR2 FQDESV (reference sequence). CDR3 coding DNA: TGTGCCAGCAGCTGGAGCGCGACAGACAACTATGGCTACACCTTC. It specifies CASSWSATDNYGYTF.

The V call is TRBV18, the J call TRBJ2-7, with D tentatively TRBD2 (6 bases). The CDR3 is 13 residues long. CDR1 and CDR2 from the germline V gene are KGHSH and LQKENI. Trimming took off 4 bases at V and 4 bases at J, with 11 bases between the two ends. Here the CDR3 DNA reads TGTGCCAGCTCACTTTACGGGGGTTACGAGCAGTACTTC. Amino acid sequence: CASSLYGGYEQYF. The full variable domain, rest sourced from reference TRBV18 and TRBJ2-7, is NAGVMQNPRHLVRRRGQEARLRCSPMKGHSHVYWYRQLPEEGLKFMVYLQKENIIDESGMPKERFSAEFPKEGPSILRIQQVVRGDSAAYFCASSLYGGYEQYFGPGTRLTVT.

The chain recombines TRBV3-1 (or the pseudogene TRBV3-2) with TRBJ1-5, with D tentatively TRBD1 (5 bases). Trimming removed 1 base from V and 9 bases from J, with 16 bases in between. The V gene's germline CDR1 is LGHDT and CDR2 YNNKEL (reference sequence). This CDR3 spans 15 amino acids. The CDR3 DNA reads as TGTGCCAGCAGCCAAGTGCCCGGGGGAGGCGTGCCCCAGCATTTT. Translated, it gives CASSQVPGGGVPQHF.

The chain has TRBV5-1 and TRBJ1-4; tentative D call: TRBD1 (6 bases). The germline V gene has CDR1 SGHRS and CDR2 YFSETQ. With 0 bases removed from V and 4 bases from J, the gap between germline ends came to 10 bases. The CDR3 is 15 residues long. The CDR3 DNA is TGCGCCAGCAGCTTGGAGACAGGCTTTAATGAAAAACTGTTTTTT. This sequence encodes CASSLETGFNEKLFF.

This sequence joins TRBV6-5 and TRBJ2-5; tentatively, D is TRBD1 (6 bases). V lost 6 bases, J lost 4 bases, and 12 bases lay in between. Per germline, CDR1 MNHEY and CDR2 SVGAGI. The CDR3 is 13 amino acids. As DNA, the CDR3 is TGTGCCAGCAGGCTGGACAGCTCAGAGACCCAGTACTTC. Protein sequence: CASRLDSSETQYF.

This clone was counted a few times. J is TRBJ2-1 and V is TRBV2; 8 nucleotides align to TRBD2. The CDR3 loop spans 17 amino acids. Germline CDR1 is SNHLY and CDR2 is FYNNEI. Trimming took 3 bases from V and 0 from J; bases not matched to a gene: 7. CDR3 nucleotide sequence: TGTGCCAGCAGTGATATAGCGGGGCTTTTCTCCTACAATGAGCAGTTCTTC. Translated, it gives CASSDIAGLFSYNEQFF. Variable domain in full (rest from reference TRBV2 and TRBJ2-1): EPEVTQTPSHQVTQMGQEVILRCVPISNHLYFYWYRQILGQKVEFLVSFYNNEISEKSEIFDDQFSVERPDGSNFTLKIRSTKLEDSAMYFCASSDIAGLFSYNEQFFGPGTRLTVL.

The rearrangement joins TRBV16 to TRBJ2-7; 8 bases agree with TRBD2. The CDR3 spans 15 residues. Germline V lookup: CDR1 KGHSY, CDR2 FQNENV. V gave up 0 bases and J gave up 3 bases; unmatched junction bases: 4. The chain's CDR3 is CASSQSTSASYEQYF. For the CDR3, the DNA is TGTGCCAGCAGCCAATCGACTAGCGCCAGCTACGAGCAGTACTTC. The whole variable domain, remainder taken from reference TRBV16 and TRBJ2-7, is GEEVAQTPKHLVRGEGQKAKLYCAPIKGHSYVFWYQQVLKNEFKFLISFQNENVFDETGMPKERFSAKCLPNSPCSLEIQATKLEDSAVYFCASSQSTSASYEQYFGPGTRLTVT.

The chain combines TRBV3-1 (or the pseudogene TRBV3-2) with TRBJ1-2, with D uncertain. Germline V CDR1 and CDR2: LGHDT, YNNKEL (reference sequence). Between the trimmed V and J ends, which lost 0 bases and 4 bases, there was a span of 12 bases. The CDR3 contains 15 residues. This CDR3 is CASSQDLNGIYGYTF. The CDR3 coding sequence is TGTGCCAGCAGCCAAGATCTGAACGGGATCTATGGCTACACCTTC.

The V call is TRBV6-5, the J call TRBJ2-1; possible D gene TRBD2, 5 bases. Germline assignment: CDR1 MNHEY and CDR2 SVGAGI. This CDR3 is 15 amino acids long. The germline V and J ends were trimmed by 7 bases and 5 bases, with 18 bases remaining between them. In DNA form, the CDR3 reads TGTGCCAGCAAAGTTAGTGACGGGATGGACAATGAGCAGTTCTTC. Its translation: CASKVSDGMDNEQFF.

The chain joins TRBV6-5 to TRBJ1-2; D perhaps matches TRBD1 (6 bases). Germline CDR1 is MNHEY and CDR2 is SVGAGI. With 7 bases removed from V and 4 bases from J, the gap between germline ends came to 10 bases. CDR3 length equals 12 residues. In DNA, the CDR3 is TGTGCCAGCAAGGGGGGGTTCTATGGCTACACCTTC. Translated: CASKGGFYGYTF.

The chain carries TRBV7-9 and TRBJ2-5; 10 bases align to TRBD1. The CDR3 extends over 15 amino acids. The ends lost 3 bases at V and 4 bases at J; junction bases unmatched: 5. The V gene's germline CDR1 is SEHNR and CDR2 FQNEAQ (reference sequence). The CDR3 region is CASSFRTGGGETQYF. The CDR3 bases are TGTGCCAGCAGCTTCCGGACAGGGGGAGGAGAGACCCAGTACTTC. Together with reference TRBV7-9 and TRBJ2-5, the CDR3 gives the full variable domain: DTGVSQNPRHKITKRGQNVTFRCDPISEHNRLYWYRQTLGQGPEFLTYFQNEAQLEKSRLLSDRFSAERPKGSFSTLEIQRTEQGDSAMYLCASSFRTGGGETQYFGPGTRLLVL.

This sequence joins TRBV5-6 and TRBJ2-1; the match to TRBD1 covers 10 bases. Germline V gene lookup returns CDR1 SGHDT and CDR2 YYEEEE. This CDR3 spans 16 amino acids. Trimming cost V 3 bases and J 4 bases; bases outside gene matches: 7. The CDR3 DNA follows: TGTGCCAGCAGCTATAGGACAGGGGGGCGATACAATGAGCAGTTCTTC. This gives the protein CASSYRTGGRYNEQFF.

V is TRBV11-3 and J is TRBJ1-3, with TRBD1 matching 8 bases. V dropped 5 bases and J dropped 3; count of bases not matched to a gene: 6. This CDR3 has 15 residues. Looked up from germline, CDR1 is SGHNT and CDR2 is YENEEA. The chain's CDR3 is CASSPTDRDGNTIYF. The CDR3, as DNA: TGTGCCAGCAGCCCAACGGACAGGGATGGAAACACCATATATTTT.

The chain uses TRBV7-2 and TRBJ2-1, with 11 bases matching TRBD2. The germline gives CDR1 SGHTA, CDR2 FQGNSA. V gave up 5 bases and J gave up 7 bases; unmatched junction bases: 13. The CDR3 runs 17 residues. The CDR3 DNA sequence: TGTGCCAGCAGCGCCCGAGGGTTAGCGGGAGGGCAGAATGAGCAGTTCTTC. Encoded protein: CASSARGLAGGQNEQFF.

V usage is TRBV5-1 and J usage is TRBJ1-4, with 7 positions matching TRBD1. The CDR3 contains 13 residues. Germline-derived CDR1 and CDR2 are SGHRS and YFSETQ. V lost 0 bases, J lost 7 bases, and 0 bases stayed unmatched. CDR3 DNA sequence: TGCGCCAGCAGCTTGGGGGACAGTGAAAAACTGTTTTTT. Translated: CASSLGDSEKLFF.

This clone was seen a few times. This chain links TRBV5-4 with TRBJ1-1; no clear D. Germline V gives CDR1 SGHNT, CDR2 YYREEE (reference sequence). CDR3 size: 14 residues. Trimming stripped 0 bases from V and 4 bases from J, with 10 bases between. The CDR3: CASSLEWAGTEAFF. The CDR3 bases are TGTGCCAGCAGCTTGGAATGGGCGGGCACTGAAGCTTTCTTT.

The chain links TRBV10-3 to TRBJ1-1; weak D call: TRBD1 (6 bases). The germline CDR1 and CDR2 sequences are ENHRY and SYGVKD. The CDR3 contains 14 residues. V lost 6 bases and J 2 bases, leaving 13 bases between the germline ends. The CDR3: CAISEGTPNTEAFF. In DNA, the CDR3 is TGTGCCATCAGCGAAGGGACACCTAACACTGAAGCTTTCTTT.

The chain uses TRBV9 and TRBJ1-6, with 9 bases lining up with TRBD1. The germline CDR1 and CDR2 sequences are SGDLS and YYNGEE. The V segment lost 3 bases and the J segment 9 bases; nucleotides outside the gene matches: 10. CDR3 size: 16 residues. Here the CDR3 reads CASSASQGAKGSPLHF. CDR3 nucleotides: TGTGCCAGCAGCGCCTCACAGGGGGCCAAGGGTTCACCCCTCCACTTT.

The V call is TRBV18, the J call TRBJ2-7; a weak D match, TRBD1 (8 bases). Germline CDR1 KGHSH, CDR2 LQKENI. The V and J ends lost 3 bases and 4 bases respectively, with 19 bases between them. The CDR3 has 16 residues. CDR3 DNA: TGTGCCAGCTCACCCCCCTCCCCACAGGGGGGGTACGAGCAGTACTTC. It yields the protein CASSPPSPQGGYEQYF.

V is TRBV4-1 and J is TRBJ2-3; 7 bases align to TRBD2. Trimming at V came to 2 bases and at J to 2 bases, leaving 4 bases not matched to a gene. This CDR3 comprises 15 residues. Looked up from germline, CDR1 is MGHRA and CDR2 is YSYEKL. The CDR3 loop is CASSQTSGATDTQYF. DNA of the CDR3: TGCGCCAGCAGCCAAACCAGCGGGGCCACAGATACGCAGTATTTT.